This TCR beta chain was observed in a study of neurological immune-mediated disorders. This clonotype was seen many times. The antigen remains unidentified. The CDR3 is made up of 15 amino acids. Trimming removed 4 bases at V and 2 bases at J, with 14 bases between. Germline CDR1 reads SGHRS; CDR2 reads YFSETQ. Study-wide results and caveats: Patients with HTLV-1-associated myelopathy had the highest level of TCR clonal expansion, whereas patients with multiple sclerosis had the lowest level, falling beneath the level found in healthy controls. Private repertoires in all groups were suggested by the absence of shared CDR3 amino acid sequences among expanded clones across subjects.

Stated time point: longitudinal time-point 1 (baseline). TCRdb re-derived calls from the 5' RACE reads in MiXCR, one entry per CDR3 protein. The sample has roughly 75,000 distinct CDR3 sequences; approximately 13% are singletons. Material for sequencing was PBMCs. The TCR sequence derives from a female donor with HTLV-1-associated myelopathy (HAM/TSP). This rearrangement joins TRBV5-1 to TRBJ2-3; D not certain. The CDR3 protein is CASSESPEVTDTQYF. The CDR3 DNA sequence: TGCGCCAGCAGCGAGTCTCCAGAGGTCACAGATACGCAGTATTTT.